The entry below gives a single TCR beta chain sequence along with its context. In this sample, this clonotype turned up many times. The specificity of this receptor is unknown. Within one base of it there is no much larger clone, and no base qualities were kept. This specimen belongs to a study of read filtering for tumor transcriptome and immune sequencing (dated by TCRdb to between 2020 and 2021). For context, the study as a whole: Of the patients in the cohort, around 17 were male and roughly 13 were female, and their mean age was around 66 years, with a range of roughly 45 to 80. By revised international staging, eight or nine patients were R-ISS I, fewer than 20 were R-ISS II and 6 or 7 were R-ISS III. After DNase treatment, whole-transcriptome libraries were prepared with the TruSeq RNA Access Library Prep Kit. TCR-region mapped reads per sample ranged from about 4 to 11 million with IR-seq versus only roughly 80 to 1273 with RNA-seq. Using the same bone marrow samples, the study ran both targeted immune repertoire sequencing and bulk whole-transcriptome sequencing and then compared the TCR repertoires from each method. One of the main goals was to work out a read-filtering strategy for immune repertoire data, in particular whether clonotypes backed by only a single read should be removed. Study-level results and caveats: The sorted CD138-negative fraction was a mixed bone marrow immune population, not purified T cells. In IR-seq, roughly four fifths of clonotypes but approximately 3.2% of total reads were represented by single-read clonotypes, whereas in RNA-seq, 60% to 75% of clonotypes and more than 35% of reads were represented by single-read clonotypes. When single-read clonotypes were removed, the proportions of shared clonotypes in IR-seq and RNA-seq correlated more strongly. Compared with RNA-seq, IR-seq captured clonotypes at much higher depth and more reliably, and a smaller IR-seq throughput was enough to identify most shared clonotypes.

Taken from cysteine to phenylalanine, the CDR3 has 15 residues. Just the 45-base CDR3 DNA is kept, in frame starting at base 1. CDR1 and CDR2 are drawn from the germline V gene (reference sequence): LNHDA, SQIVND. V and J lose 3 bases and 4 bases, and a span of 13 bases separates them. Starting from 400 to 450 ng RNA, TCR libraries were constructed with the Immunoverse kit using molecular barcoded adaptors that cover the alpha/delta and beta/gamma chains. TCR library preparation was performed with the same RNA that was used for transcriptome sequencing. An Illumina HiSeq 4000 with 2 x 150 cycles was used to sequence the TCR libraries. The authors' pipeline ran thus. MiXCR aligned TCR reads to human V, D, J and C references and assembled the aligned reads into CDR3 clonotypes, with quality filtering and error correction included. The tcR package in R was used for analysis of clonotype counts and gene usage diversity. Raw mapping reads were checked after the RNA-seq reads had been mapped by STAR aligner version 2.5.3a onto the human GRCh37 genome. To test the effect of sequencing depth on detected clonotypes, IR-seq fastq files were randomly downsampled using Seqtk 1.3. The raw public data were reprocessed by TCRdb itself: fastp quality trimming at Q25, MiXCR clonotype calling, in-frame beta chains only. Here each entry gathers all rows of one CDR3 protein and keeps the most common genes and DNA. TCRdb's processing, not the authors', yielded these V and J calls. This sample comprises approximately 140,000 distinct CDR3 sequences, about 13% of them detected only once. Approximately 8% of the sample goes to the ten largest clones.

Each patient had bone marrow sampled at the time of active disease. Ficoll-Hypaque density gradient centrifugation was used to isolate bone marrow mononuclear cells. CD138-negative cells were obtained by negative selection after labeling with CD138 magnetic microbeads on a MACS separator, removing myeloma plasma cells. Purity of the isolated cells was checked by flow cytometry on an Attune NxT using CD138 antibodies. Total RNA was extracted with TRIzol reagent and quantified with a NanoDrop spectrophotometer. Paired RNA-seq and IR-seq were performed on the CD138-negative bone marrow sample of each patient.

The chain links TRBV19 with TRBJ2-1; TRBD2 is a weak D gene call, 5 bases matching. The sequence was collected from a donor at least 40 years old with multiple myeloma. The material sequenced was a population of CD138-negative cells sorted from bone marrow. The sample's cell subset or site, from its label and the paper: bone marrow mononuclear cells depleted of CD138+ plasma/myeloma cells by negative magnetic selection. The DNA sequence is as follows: TGTGCCAGTAGTATGAGCGGTCTTTCTTACAATGAGCAGTTCTTC. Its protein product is CASSMSGLSYNEQFF. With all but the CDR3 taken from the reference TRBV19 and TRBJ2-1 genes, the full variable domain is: DGGITQSPKYLFRKEGQNVTLSCEQNLNHDAMYWYRQDPGQGLRLIYYSQIVNDFQKGDIAEGYSVSREKKESFPLTVTSAQKNPTAFYLCASSMSGLSYNEQFFGPGTRLTVL.